This T cell receptor beta chain was recovered during a study of STAT3 mutations in large granular lymphocyte leukemia. Notes on the study in general: Every T-cell large granular lymphocyte leukemia patient had at least one immunodominant TCR beta clonotype.

In regard to this clone: As yet, its antigen is unknown.

The assay was immunoSEQ multiplex PCR, and TCRdb's table has in-frame clones only and misses some. The sample has 17,000 or so clones, 84% seen once. Sample: peripheral blood mononuclear cells. The receptor was isolated from a man between 45 and 60 years old with T-cell large granular lymphocyte leukemia. Some clones in this sample may be carry-over from other donors' samples.

Here the CDR3 reads CAWSLGDGPQHF. The CDR3 bases are TGTGCCTGGAGTCTGGGGGACGGGCCCCAGCATTTT. The rearrangement links TRBV30 to TRBJ1-5; D possibly corresponds to TRBD1 (5 bases). V shed 2 bases and J shed 9 bases, with 11 bases lying between them. Germline loops: CDR1 GTSNPN, CDR2 SVGIG (reference sequence). This CDR3 comprises 12 residues.